The 17 T cell receptor beta chains reported below all come from one sample, sequenced in a study of cytomegalovirus exposure and HLA in healthy donors. Both 60 Vbeta primers and 13 Jbeta primers went into the PCR. This table comes from immunoSEQ multiplex PCR, and its TCRdb copy is limited to in-frame clones, with some not included. This sample yields approximately 180,000 clones, of which approximately 11% are seen a single time; more than 7% belongs to the top ten. The sequencing sample was made of PBMCs. Receptors originate from a middle-aged man in good health and CMV-seropositive.

This clone was seen more than once but under ten times. The chain uses TRBV4-1 and TRBJ2-3, with D perhaps matching TRBD2 (6 bases). V lost 1 base to trimming and J lost 1 base, with 12 bases between them. This CDR3 is 16 amino acids long. Germline V gives CDR1 MGHRA, CDR2 YSYEKL. Here the CDR3 DNA reads TGCGCCAGCAGCCAAGGTAATGGCGGGGGCACAGATACGCAGTATTTT. Translating it yields CASSQGNGGGTDTQYF.

The chain uses TRBV27 and TRBJ2-1; a weak D match, TRBD1 (5 bases). Germline CDR1 MNHEY, CDR2 SMNVEV (reference sequence). The CDR3 runs 15 residues. Trimming cost V 3 bases and J 5 bases, with 14 bases left between them. CDR3 DNA: TGTGCCAGCAGTTTGGGGCAAACTAATAACAATGAGCAGTTCTTC. This encodes CASSLGQTNNNEQFF.

This clone has a handful of counts. The rearrangement uses TRBV5-6 and TRBJ1-3, with D possibly matching TRBD1 (6 bases). The CDR3 has 16 amino acids. Germline-derived CDR1 and CDR2 are SGHDT and YYEEEE. V dropped 0 bases and J dropped 3 bases, with 13 bases sitting between them. The CDR3 spells CASSLVAGADGNTIYF. The DNA of the CDR3 is TGTGCCAGCAGCTTGGTGGCAGGGGCTGATGGAAACACCATATATTTT.

This clone was observed a handful of times. The CDR3 bases are TGTGCCAGCAGCTTATGGCAGGGCGCTGAAGCTTTCTTT. This gives the protein CASSLWQGAEAFF. This sequence joins TRBV5-4 and TRBJ1-1; the D gene is possibly TRBD1 (5 bases). V was shortened by 2 bases and J by 6 bases, with 11 bases between the two germline ends. The CDR3 is 13 residues long. CDR1 and CDR2 from the germline V gene are SGHNT and YYREEE (reference sequence).

V and J are TRBV7-3 and TRBJ1-1, with 8 bases fitting TRBD1. Looked up from germline, CDR1 is SGHTA and CDR2 is FQGTGA. The CDR3 is made up of 16 amino acids. V shed 1 base and J 5 bases; nucleotides not matched to a gene: 9. CDR3 residues: CASSLNARGRSTEAFF. CDR3 in DNA: TGTGCCAGCAGCTTAAATGCCAGGGGGCGGTCTACTGAAGCTTTCTTT.

The chain carries TRBV7-7 and TRBJ2-5; 7 nucleotides line up with TRBD2. CDR3 length: 13 amino acids. Looked up from germline, CDR1 is SSHAT and CDR2 is FNYEAQ (reference sequence). The V gene end was trimmed by 1 base and the J gene end by 5 bases; junction bases not matched to a gene: 1. DNA of the CDR3: TGTGCCAGCAGCTTAGGGCGGGGGGAGACCCAGTACTTC. Protein product: CASSLGRGETQYF.

This chain uses TRBV5-4 with TRBJ1-6; D gene ambiguous. The CDR3 sequence is 16 residues long. The V end lost 4 bases, the J end lost 4 bases, and 15 bases lay between the germline ends. The V gene's germline CDR1 is SGHNT and CDR2 YYREEE (reference sequence). CDR3 bases: TGTGCCAGCAGCCGTTGGGAGGCGCGTTATAATTCACCCCTCCACTTT. Encoded protein: CASSRWEARYNSPLHF.

This clone was seen only a few times. CDR3 DNA: TGCGCCAGCAGCTTGGTCCAATCATCAGATACGCAGTATTTT. Translation gives CASSLVQSSDTQYF. V usage is TRBV5-1 and J usage is TRBJ2-3, with D unresolved. CDR1 is SGHRS, CDR2 YFSETQ, per germline. The CDR3 runs to 14 residues. Deletions cut 0 bases from V and 4 bases from J, with 9 bases between.

The gene calls are TRBV18 and TRBJ1-2; 9 nucleotides agree with TRBD1. The junction had 8 bases not matched to a gene; V was cut back by 5 bases and J by 4 bases. There are 15 residues in the CDR3. CDR1 is KGHSH and CDR2 is LQKENI in the germline V gene. This CDR3 reads CASSTRTGESYGYTF. DNA for the CDR3: TGTGCCAGCTCAACCAGGACAGGGGAAAGCTATGGCTACACCTTC.

The table lists this clone with a few counts. The chain uses TRBV4-1 and TRBJ1-1; 7 bases are shared with TRBD1. From germline, CDR1 is MGHRA and CDR2 YSYEKL. After removal of 3 bases from V and 12 bases from J, the junction contained 10 bases not matched to a gene. CDR3 length: 13 amino acids. This chain's CDR3 is CASSQVFQGDTFF. DNA for the CDR3: TGCGCCAGCAGCCAGGTATTCCAGGGGGATACTTTCTTT.

This clone occurred a few times. The chain couples TRBV5-8 to TRBJ2-3, with D maybe TRBD1 (5 bases). Per the germline V gene, CDR1 is SGHTS and CDR2 is YDEGEE. The CDR3 covers 11 residues. The V end was cut by 4 bases, the J end by 13 bases, with 13 bases between. In nucleotides, the CDR3 is TGTGCCAGCAGCCCAGGGATATTTGAGTATTTT. Translating gives CASSPGIFEYF.

This clone was detected only a few times. This chain links TRBV19 with TRBJ1-1; TRBD1 agrees at 10 bases. The germline V gene encodes CDR1 LNHDA and CDR2 SQIVND (reference sequence). Losses at the gene ends were 4 bases for V and 6 bases for J; bases not matched to a gene: 8. The CDR3 is made up of 15 amino acids. This chain's CDR3 is CASSRWDRGISEAFF. In DNA form, the CDR3 reads TGTGCCAGTAGTAGGTGGGACAGGGGTATCTCTGAAGCTTTCTTT.

This sequence joins TRBV11-1 and TRBJ1-1, with 7 bases lining up with TRBD1. Germline V gene data show CDR1 as SGHAT and CDR2 as FQDESV (reference sequence). V shed 5 bases and J 8 bases; nucleotides not matched to a gene: 11. The CDR3 is made up of 14 amino acids. The CDR3 region is CASSPRQGEGEAFF. In DNA form, the CDR3 reads TGTGCCAGCAGCCCTCGACAGGGTGAGGGCGAAGCTTTCTTT.

For this clone: Here the CDR3 omits its conserved ending phenylalanine or tryptophan, so a read error is the likely source. This chain joins TRBV15 and TRBJ1-1; perhaps TRBD1 as D (6 bases). CDR3 length: 17 amino acids. CDR1 and CDR2 (germline): LNHNV, YYDKDF (reference sequence). V lost 1 base, J lost 0 bases, and 15 bases lay in between. The CDR3 here is CATSRGEGGWMNTEAFS. CDR3 nucleotide sequence: TGTGCCACCAGCAGAGGGGAGGGGGGTTGGATGAACACTGAAGCTTTCTCT.

J is TRBJ1-5 and V is TRBV5-6; TRBD1 agrees at 8 bases. Germline assignment: CDR1 SGHDT and CDR2 YYEEEE. V lost 2 bases to trimming and J lost 6 bases; unmatched junction nucleotides: 13. This CDR3 spans 17 amino acids. The CDR3 protein is CASSFSRTGSVSQPQHF. The CDR3 region has the DNA TGTGCCAGCAGCTTCTCTAGGACAGGGTCCGTTAGTCAGCCCCAGCATTTT.

CDR3 region: CASIWAGANTEAFF. DNA for the CDR3: TGTGCCAGCATATGGGCAGGGGCGAACACTGAAGCTTTCTTT. The genes are TRBV11-3 and TRBJ1-1; maybe TRBD1 (6 bases). Germline V gene data show CDR1 as SGHNT and CDR2 as YENEEA. V lost 7 bases, J lost 1 base, and 13 bases lay in between. The CDR3 contains 14 residues.

This clone has more than one count but fewer than ten. The chain uses TRBV4-3 and TRBJ2-3, with D tentatively TRBD2 (6 bases). Looked up from germline, CDR1 is LGHNA and CDR2 is YSLEER. CDR3 length equals 14 residues. Trimming left V 0 bases short and J 11 bases short, with 15 bases between. CDR3 amino acids: CASSQDMGGFGQYF. Written as DNA, the CDR3 is TGCGCCAGCAGCCAAGATATGGGAGGTTTCGGGCAGTATTTT.